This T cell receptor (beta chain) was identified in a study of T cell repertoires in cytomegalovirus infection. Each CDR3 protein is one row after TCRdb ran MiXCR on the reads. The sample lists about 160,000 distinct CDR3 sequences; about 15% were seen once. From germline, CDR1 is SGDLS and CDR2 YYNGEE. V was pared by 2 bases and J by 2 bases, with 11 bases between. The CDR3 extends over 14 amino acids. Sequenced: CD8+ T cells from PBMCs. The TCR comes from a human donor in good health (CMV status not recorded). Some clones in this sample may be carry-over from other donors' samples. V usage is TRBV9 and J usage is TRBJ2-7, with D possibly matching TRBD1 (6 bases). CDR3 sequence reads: CASSVGQSPYEQYF. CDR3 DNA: TGTGCCAGCAGCGTGGGACAATCCCCCTACGAGCAGTACTTC.